This T cell receptor (beta chain) appears in the sequencing data of a study of blood T cell repertoires in COVID-19. Study-wide context: There were acute and convalescent COVID-19 samples, and they came from the United States, Italy and Spain.

Only in-frame clones appear in the TCRdb table, and some are missing; sequencing was by immunoSEQ multiplex PCR. The repertoire includes more than 90,000 clones, around 85% of them detected once, and roughly an eighth sits in the top ten. The clonotype was recovered from a human donor in a cohort sampled during active COVID-19. Source material: peripheral blood.

The CDR3 DNA sequence: TGTGCCAGCAGTTCCCAAAGGGCGGGAGATACGCAGTATTTT. Translated: CASSSQRAGDTQYF. The gene calls are TRBV27 and TRBJ2-3, with D possibly being TRBD2 (5 bases). The V end was cut by 4 bases, the J end by 5 bases, with 13 bases between. The CDR3 runs 14 residues. Germline CDR1 reads MNHEY; CDR2 reads SMNVEV (reference sequence).